What follows are 26 T cell receptor beta chains derived from one specimen sequenced in a study of shared T cell receptors in the human thymus (TCRdb year 2021). Library method: the immunoSEQ multiplex PCR assay. The table comes from immuneACCESS by way of TCRdb, which keeps in-frame sequences with V and J called. Part of the clones is missing from these tables; in studies checked, under half for an unresolved V gene and the rest for unknown reasons. The sample data list about 660,000 clones, and roughly 90% of these were observed just once. The top ten constitute about 0.01% of the sample. These data also formed part of another study, on human thymus T cells.

Material: thymocytes. These receptor sequences come from a boy in the first two years of life with a congenital heart defect. Donor details come from another sample of the same person, matched by shared clones.

The chain employs TRBV19 and TRBJ2-5; D may be TRBD2 (6 bases). The CDR3 consists of 14 residues. With 3 bases removed from V and 1 base from J, the gap between germline ends came to 9 bases. CDR1 is LNHDA and CDR2 is SQIVND in the germline V gene (reference sequence). The CDR3 DNA is TGTGCCAGTAGTATGGGGGGTCCCCAAGAGACCCAGTACTTC. This codes for CASSMGGPQETQYF.

The chain has TRBV5-6 and TRBJ2-2; tentatively, D is TRBD2 (5 bases). V lost 4 bases and J 4 bases, leaving 11 bases between the germline ends. Germline V gene data show CDR1 as SGHDT and CDR2 as YYEEEE. The CDR3 is 14 residues long. CDR3 sequence: CASSRRLSTGELFF. The CDR3, as DNA: TGTGCCAGCAGCCGAAGACTATCCACCGGGGAGCTGTTTTTT.

V and J are TRBV28 and TRBJ1-1; tentatively, D is TRBD1 (6 bases). CDR3 length: 16 residues. Germline V gene lookup returns CDR1 MDHEN and CDR2 SYDVKM. Trimming removed 2 bases from V and 11 bases from J, with 24 bases in between. As DNA, the CDR3 is TGTGCCAGCAGTTTAAGGGGGTCTACAAGGGTAGGGGAGGCTTTCTTT. Translated: CASSLRGSTRVGEAFF.

This clone was counted once. The chain is built from TRBV4-1 and TRBJ2-2; unclear D gene. Germline CDR1 reads MGHRA; CDR2 reads YSYEKL. V shed 0 bases and J shed 6 bases, with 8 bases lying between them. The CDR3 consists of 14 residues. The chain's CDR3 is CASSQDFAAGELFF. The DNA for the CDR3 is TGCGCCAGCAGCCAAGATTTCGCAGCCGGGGAGCTGTTTTTT.

The rearrangement joins TRBV7-8 to TRBJ1-1; D unclear. This CDR3 is 13 amino acids long. Per the germline V gene, CDR1 is SGHVS and CDR2 is FQNEAQ. V dropped 3 bases and J dropped 7 bases, with 12 bases sitting between them. CDR3 region: CASSFGSAGEAFF. The CDR3, as DNA: TGTGCCAGCAGCTTCGGATCAGCGGGTGAAGCTTTCTTT.

The chain links TRBV6-4 to TRBJ2-3; D perhaps matches TRBD2 (6 bases). The V gene lost 3 bases and the J gene lost 7 bases, with 17 bases spanning the gap. Germline V gives CDR1 MRHNA, CDR2 SNTAGT. The CDR3 spans 15 residues. The CDR3, as DNA: TGTGCCAGCAGTGAATCGGGCGGGATGCGGAATACGCAGTATTTT. The encoded protein is CASSESGGMRNTQYF.

The V call is TRBV9, the J call TRBJ1-5; D possibly corresponds to TRBD1 (6 bases). This CDR3 has 17 residues. With 0 bases removed from V and 2 bases from J, the gap between germline ends came to 15 bases. Germline V lookup: CDR1 SGDLS, CDR2 YYNGEE. The CDR3 DNA reads as TGTGCCAGCAGCGTAGCTTGGGGACAAGGGGGCAATCAGCCCCAGCATTTT. This encodes CASSVAWGQGGNQPQHF. Looking up the rest from reference TRBV9 and TRBJ1-5 gives the full variable domain: DSGVTQTPKHLITATGQRVTLRCSPRSGDLSVYWYQQSLDQGLQFLIQYYNGEERAKGNILERFSAQQFPDLHSELNLSSLELGDSALYFCASSVAWGQGGNQPQHFGDGTRLSIL.

This clone occurred a few times. CDR3 residues: CASSSPGQGPAGELFF. In DNA, the CDR3 is TGTGCCAGCAGCTCTCCGGGACAGGGCCCTGCCGGGGAGCTGTTTTTT. This rearrangement joins TRBV28 to TRBJ2-2; 9 nucleotides agree with TRBD1. The CDR3 contains 16 residues. V dropped 6 bases and J dropped 6; count of bases not matched to a gene: 11. The germline V gene has CDR1 MDHEN and CDR2 SYDVKM. Full variable domain (remainder filled in from reference TRBV28 and TRBJ2-2): DVKVTQSSRYLVKRTGEKVFLECVQDMDHENMFWYRQDPGLGLRLIYFSYDVKMKEKGDIPEGYSVSREKKERFSLILESASTNQTSMYLCASSSPGQGPAGELFFGEGSRLTVL.

The chain links TRBV28 to TRBJ1-3, with 10 bases that match TRBD1. CDR3 size: 14 residues. The junction had 1 base not matched to a gene; V was cut back by 6 bases and J by 2 bases. Looked up from germline, CDR1 is MDHEN and CDR2 is SYDVKM. The CDR3 sequence is CASRGTGAGNTIYF. Written as DNA, the CDR3 is TGTGCCAGCAGGGGGACAGGGGCTGGAAACACCATATATTTT.

This clone was observed a few times. This chain joins TRBV27 and TRBJ1-3; 10 bases line up with TRBD1. Trimming took 8 bases from V and 6 from J; bases not matched to a gene: 10. The CDR3 runs 15 residues. In germline, CDR1 is MNHEY, CDR2 SMNVEV (reference sequence). In DNA, the CDR3 is TGTGCCAGCGCCCCTGGGACAGGGGTGGTAAACACCATATATTTT. This translates into CASAPGTGVVNTIYF.

The chain carries TRBV25-1 and TRBJ2-7; D is undetermined. Trimming cost V 2 bases and J 0 bases, with 11 bases left between them. The germline V gene has CDR1 MGHDK and CDR2 SYGVNS. The CDR3 runs 15 residues. The DNA for the CDR3 is TGTGCCAGCAGTGAAGTCGAGCATCTCTCCTACGAGCAGTACTTC. This codes for CASSEVEHLSYEQYF.

This clone was picked up a small number of times. The rearrangement links TRBV7-6 to TRBJ1-1; D remains unclear. Germline V lookup: CDR1 SGHVS, CDR2 FNYEAQ. The CDR3 spans 12 residues. Trimming cost V 5 bases and J 7 bases, with 11 bases left between them. The CDR3 coding sequence is TGTGCCAGCAGCCCCAGTAACCTTGAAGCTTTCTTT. Translating gives CASSPSNLEAFF.

The chain uses TRBV5-8 and TRBJ2-7; 11 bases are shared with TRBD2. Germline lookup yields CDR1 SGHTS and CDR2 YDEGEE. The CDR3 sequence is 17 residues long. The V gene end was trimmed by 2 bases and the J gene end by 1 base; junction bases not matched to a gene: 8. DNA for the CDR3: TGTGCCAGCAGCTTTGAGACTAGCGGGACCTCTTCCTACGAGCAGTACTTC. This encodes CASSFETSGTSSYEQYF. The variable domain in full, with the rest retrieved from reference TRBV5-8 and TRBJ2-7, is EAGVTQSPTHLIKTRGQQATLRCSPISGHTSVYWYQQALGLGLQFLLWYDEGEERNRGNFPPRFSGRQFPNYSSELNVNALELEDSALYLCASSFETSGTSSYEQYFGPGTRLTVT.

CDR3 DNA: TGTGCCAGCAGCCCCGGGGCTAGCGGGAGGAACCAAGAGACCCAGTACTTC. Encoded protein: CASSPGASGRNQETQYF. The chain recombines TRBV7-8 with TRBJ2-5, with 11 bases that match TRBD2. CDR1 and CDR2 from the germline V gene are SGHVS and FQNEAQ. Trimming at V came to 5 bases and at J to 0 bases, leaving 8 bases not matched to a gene. This CDR3 comprises 17 residues.

The chain employs TRBV2 and TRBJ2-7, with 7 bases fitting TRBD2. CDR1 is SNHLY, CDR2 FYNNEI, per germline. The CDR3 consists of 15 residues. Losses at the gene ends were 4 bases for V and 0 bases for J; bases not matched to a gene: 6. The CDR3 loop reads CASSAGLSHSYEQYF. In DNA, the CDR3 is TGTGCCAGCAGTGCGGGACTATCCCACTCCTACGAGCAGTACTTC.

Only one count was recorded for this clone. V is TRBV6-5 and J is TRBJ1-1, with D possibly being TRBD1 (5 bases). The germline V gene has CDR1 MNHEY and CDR2 SVGAGI. This CDR3 is 14 amino acids long. Trimming shortened V by 7 bases and J by 1 base, and 13 bases separated the two germline ends. The CDR3 is CASIERGRNTEAFF. In nucleotides, the CDR3 is TGTGCCAGCATCGAAAGGGGTAGGAACACTGAAGCTTTCTTT.

V is TRBV30 and J is TRBJ2-5; no clear D. This CDR3 is 15 amino acids long. The V and J ends lost 2 bases and 1 base respectively, with 14 bases between them. From germline, CDR1 is GTSNPN and CDR2 SVGIG (reference sequence). CDR3 amino acids: CAWSSSGGPQETQYF. CDR3 DNA sequence: TGTGCCTGGAGTTCTTCTGGCGGCCCCCAAGAGACCCAGTACTTC.

This clone was counted a few times. J is TRBJ2-3 and V is TRBV5-4; 9 bases agree with TRBD2. The CDR3 is 19 amino acids. Germline CDR1 SGHNT, CDR2 YYREEE (reference sequence). Losses at the gene ends were 3 bases for V and 6 bases for J; bases not matched to a gene: 20. The CDR3 spells CASSSGRVAGAPPGDTQYF. CDR3 nucleotides: TGTGCCAGCAGCTCAGGGAGGGTAGCGGGAGCGCCCCCGGGGGATACGCAGTATTTT.

V usage is TRBV30 and J usage is TRBJ2-7; tentatively, D is TRBD2 (5 bases). The germline V and J ends were trimmed by 5 bases and 5 bases, with 7 bases remaining between them. Germline V CDR1 and CDR2: GTSNPN, SVGIG (reference sequence). This CDR3 has 10 amino acids. The DNA for the CDR3 is TGTGCCTGGGGGAGACACGAGCAGTACTTC. Protein sequence: CAWGRHEQYF.

The chain links TRBV5-1 to TRBJ2-5, with D unclear. Trimming removed 1 base from V and 1 base from J, with 5 bases in between. Per the germline V gene, CDR1 is SGHRS and CDR2 is YFSETQ. The CDR3 has 13 residues. Here the CDR3 DNA reads TGCGCCAGCAGCTTGCCTACCCAAGAGACCCAGTACTTC. This encodes CASSLPTQETQYF.

The chain couples TRBV7-6 to TRBJ2-1; TRBD2 matches at 9 bases. Germline CDR1 reads SGHVS; CDR2 reads FNYEAQ. The CDR3 has 16 residues. J was trimmed by 7 bases and V by 7 bases; bases with no gene match: 14. CDR3 DNA sequence: TGTGCCAGCACCAAAACCCCAGCGGGAGGATCAAATGAGCAGTTCTTC. This sequence encodes CASTKTPAGGSNEQFF.

V and J are TRBV27 and TRBJ2-5; D is unresolved. Germline V gives CDR1 MNHEY, CDR2 SMNVEV (reference sequence). The CDR3 is 11 amino acids. Trimming left V 3 bases short and J 6 bases short, with 5 bases between. CDR3 amino acids: CASSFGQTQYF. In DNA, the CDR3 is TGTGCCAGCAGTTTCGGTCAGACCCAGTACTTC.

The rearrangement links TRBV6-5 to TRBJ1-1, with 9 bases matching TRBD1. CDR1 and CDR2 from the germline V gene are MNHEY and SVGAGI. V trimming: 6 bases; J trimming: 6 bases; junction bases outside the gene matches: 11. The CDR3 loop spans 15 amino acids. Here the CDR3 reads CASSWWGQGGSEAFF. CDR3 in DNA: TGTGCCAGCAGCTGGTGGGGACAGGGCGGATCTGAAGCTTTCTTT.

The J gene is TRBJ1-2, the V gene TRBV6-5; the match to TRBD1 covers 7 bases. J was trimmed by 2 bases and V by 6 bases; bases with no gene match: 3. CDR1 and CDR2 (germline): MNHEY, SVGAGI. The length of the CDR3 is 13 residues. DNA for the CDR3: TGTGCCAGCAGCCTACAGGGGAACTATGGCTACACCTTC. Protein product: CASSLQGNYGYTF.

The rearrangement uses TRBV5-5 and TRBJ1-1, with a weak D call TRBD1 (6 bases). CDR1 and CDR2 from the germline V gene are SGHKS and YYEKEE (reference sequence). Deletions cut 0 bases from V and 5 bases from J, with 17 bases between. This CDR3 spans 16 amino acids. The CDR3: CASSLDNRAGGTEAFF. CDR3 nucleotide sequence: TGTGCCAGCAGCTTGGACAACAGGGCCGGGGGGACTGAAGCTTTCTTT.

This chain joins TRBV30 and TRBJ1-4; 8 bases match TRBD1. V gave up 2 bases and J gave up 8 bases; unmatched junction bases: 1. The CDR3 has 12 amino acids. Germline V gives CDR1 GTSNPN, CDR2 SVGIG (reference sequence). DNA of the CDR3: TGTGCCTGGAGTACAGGGGGGGAAAAACTGTTTTTT. Translated: CAWSTGGEKLFF.